The 11 T cell receptor beta chains presented below share a single source sample, sequenced in a study of T-cell reconstitution after alpha-beta-depleted transplantation in children. The library targeted TCRbeta and was prepared with unique molecular identifiers. TCRdb analysed the PCR reads with MiXCR anew, one entry per CDR3 protein. The sample lists more than 500,000 distinct CDR3 sequences; roughly an eighth were seen once. The sequencing here drew on PBMCs, mostly from graft donor cells, taken 180 days after TCRalphabeta/CD19-depleted stem cell transplant. The receptors were sampled from a female patient aged 2-9 years who had a stem cell transplant for aplastic anemia, so the T cells may come from the graft donor.

This clonotype was found many times. The V and J genes are TRBV7-8 and TRBJ2-1; TRBD2 might be the D (6 bases). Trimming removed 3 bases from V and 1 base from J, with 13 bases in between. This CDR3 spans 16 amino acids. Per the germline V gene, CDR1 is SGHVS and CDR2 is FQNEAQ. CDR3 amino acids: CASSLGGWGSYNEQFF. CDR3 bases: TGTGCCAGCAGCTTGGGAGGTTGGGGGTCCTACAATGAGCAGTTCTTC.

This clonotype turned up a few times. V is TRBV6-1 and J is TRBJ2-1; a weak D match, TRBD1 (5 bases). Trimming removed 5 bases from V and 8 bases from J, with 16 bases in between. The length of the CDR3 is 14 residues. CDR1 is MNHNS and CDR2 is SASEGT in the germline V gene. CDR3 in amino acids: CASSPTGASYEQFF. The CDR3, as DNA: TGTGCCAGCAGTCCTACAGGTGCCTCGTATGAGCAGTTCTTC.

The chain employs TRBV28 and TRBJ2-7; TRBD1 agrees at 10 bases. In germline, CDR1 is MDHEN, CDR2 SYDVKM. V gave up 3 bases and J gave up 5 bases; unmatched junction bases: 10. The CDR3 length is 16 residues. DNA of the CDR3: TGTGCCAGCAGTTTTTACGGGACAGGGGTTTGGGACGAGCAGTACTTC. It codes for CASSFYGTGVWDEQYF.

The V and J genes are TRBV11-3 and TRBJ2-5; 13 bases map to TRBD2. V dropped 0 bases and J dropped 7; count of bases not matched to a gene: 8. The CDR3 length is 17 residues. CDR1 is SGHNT, CDR2 YENEEA, per germline. The CDR3 region has the DNA TGTGCCAGCAGCTTAGAGGGGACTAGCGGGGCTATGTGGACCCAGTACTTC. Translating it yields CASSLEGTSGAMWTQYF.

The chain combines TRBV7-9 with TRBJ2-7; 15 bases are a match to TRBD2. This CDR3 region has 17 residues. Germline CDR1 reads SEHNR; CDR2 reads FQNEAQ (reference sequence). The CDR3 DNA reads TGTGCCACCAGCTTCGGACTAGCGGGAGGGCCTGCCTACGAGCAGTACGTC. Its protein is CATSFGLAGGPAYEQYV.

This clonotype was seen more than once but under ten times. V and J are TRBV4-2 and TRBJ2-1, with D unresolved. CDR1 LGHNA and CDR2 YNFKEQ come from the germline V gene. Trimming stripped 0 bases from V and 10 bases from J, with 10 bases between. CDR3 length equals 13 residues. The DNA for the CDR3 is TGTGCCAGCAGCCAAGATGGCGGCGCGGAGCAGTTCTTC. Protein: CASSQDGGAEQFF.

This clonotype was found a few times. The J gene is TRBJ1-3, the V gene TRBV7-2; 8 positions agree with TRBD1. The CDR3 has 14 residues. Germline-derived CDR1 and CDR2 are SGHTA and FQGNSA. V trimming: 5 bases; J trimming: 8 bases; junction bases outside the gene matches: 8. The CDR3 DNA sequence: TGTGCCAGCAGCCCCCGACAGGGGATACACACCATATATTTT. Protein sequence: CASSPRQGIHTIYF.

CDR3 loop: CSVEDRASQAGISLKGEETQYF. CDR3 coding DNA: TGCAGCGTTGAAGATCGGGCCTCGCAGGCAGGGATTAGTCTAAAGGGTGAAGAGACCCAGTACTTC. V gene TRBV29-1 combines with J gene TRBJ2-5; D might be TRBD1 (5 bases). Trimming pared 0 bases from V and 3 bases from J, leaving 35 bases between. The CDR3 contains 22 residues. Germline CDR1 SQVTM, CDR2 ANQGSEA.

The chain couples TRBV7-8 to TRBJ1-5, with D uncertain. The CDR3 is 12 residues long. CDR1 and CDR2 (germline): SGHVS, FQNEAQ. V was clipped by 5 bases and J by 10 bases, with 12 bases between them. CDR3 protein: CASSPVIKPQHF. CDR3 nucleotides: TGTGCCAGCAGCCCAGTTATAAAACCCCAGCATTTT.

This clonotype was found a few times. This chain joins TRBV25-1 and TRBJ2-1; 12 nucleotides agree with TRBD2. CDR3 length: 15 residues. Germline CDR1 and CDR2: MGHDK and SYGVNS. With V trimmed by 10 bases and J by 9 bases, 13 bases remained unmatched. The CDR3 nucleotides read TGTGCCACCCGGGAAGGGCTAGCGGGAGGGGTTGAGCAGTTCTTC. Amino acids: CATREGLAGGVEQFF.

The V call is TRBV5-1, the J call TRBJ1-2; 10 bases are shared with TRBD1. CDR1 SGHRS and CDR2 YFSETQ come from the germline V gene. The CDR3 runs 17 residues. After removal of 0 bases from V and 0 bases from J, the junction contained 5 bases not matched to a gene. CDR3: CASSLGTGGLANYGYTF. In DNA form, the CDR3 reads TGCGCCAGCAGCTTGGGGACAGGGGGACTCGCTAACTATGGCTACACCTTC.